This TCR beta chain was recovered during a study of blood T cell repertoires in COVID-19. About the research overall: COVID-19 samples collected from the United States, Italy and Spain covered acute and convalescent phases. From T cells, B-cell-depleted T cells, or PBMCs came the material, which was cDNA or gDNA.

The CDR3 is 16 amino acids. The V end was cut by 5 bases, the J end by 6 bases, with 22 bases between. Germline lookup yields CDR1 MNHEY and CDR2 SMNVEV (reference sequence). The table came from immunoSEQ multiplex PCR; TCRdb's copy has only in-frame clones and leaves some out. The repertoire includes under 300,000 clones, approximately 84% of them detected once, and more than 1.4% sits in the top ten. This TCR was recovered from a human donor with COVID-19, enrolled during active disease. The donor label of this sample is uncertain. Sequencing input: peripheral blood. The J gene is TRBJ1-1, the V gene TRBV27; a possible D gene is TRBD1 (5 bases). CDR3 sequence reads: CASSPGVGSTPPEAFF. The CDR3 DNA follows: TGTGCCAGCAGTCCGGGGGTGGGGAGTACTCCCCCTGAAGCTTTCTTT.